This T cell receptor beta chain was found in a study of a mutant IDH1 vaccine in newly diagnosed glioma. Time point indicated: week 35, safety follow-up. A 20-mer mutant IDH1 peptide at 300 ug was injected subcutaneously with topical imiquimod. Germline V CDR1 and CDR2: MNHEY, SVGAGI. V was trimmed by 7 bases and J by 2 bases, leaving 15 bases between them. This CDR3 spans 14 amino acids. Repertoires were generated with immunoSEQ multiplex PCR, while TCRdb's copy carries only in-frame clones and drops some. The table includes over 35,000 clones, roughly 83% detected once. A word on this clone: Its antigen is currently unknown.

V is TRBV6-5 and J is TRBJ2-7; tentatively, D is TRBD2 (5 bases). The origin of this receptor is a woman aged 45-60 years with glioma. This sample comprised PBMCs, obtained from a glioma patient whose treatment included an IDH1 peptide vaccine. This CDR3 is CASISPVATYEQYF. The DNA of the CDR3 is TGTGCCAGCATCTCGCCGGTAGCGACCTACGAGCAGTACTTC.